A single T cell receptor (beta chain) is shown here with its context. Its antigen remains unidentified. Other DNA sequences from this sample encode an identical CDR3 as well. This sample is part of a study of shared clonotypes between healthy human individuals. Regarding the study as a whole: Rarefaction exposed incomplete sorted-subset sequencing despite large depth.

Assay used: immunoSEQ multiplex PCR; TCRdb lists only in-frame clones, some missing. The top ten hold 0.35% to 0.5% of the sample, which has 2 million to 2.5 million clones, 93% seen once. Sequencing used naive CD4+ T cells from PBMCs. Regarding subset: CD45RA+ positively selected. The source is a man aged 18 to 29 in good health. Some clones in this sample may be carry-over from other donors' samples.

CDR3 sequence reads: CASTPGLAGTGELFF. The CDR3 region has the DNA TGTGCCAGCACGCCGGGACTAGCGGGCACCGGGGAGCTGTTTTTT. The chain carries TRBV2 and TRBJ2-2, with 12 bases that match TRBD2. This CDR3 spans 15 amino acids. CDR1 SNHLY and CDR2 FYNNEI come from the germline V gene. The ends lost 7 bases at V and 4 bases at J; junction bases unmatched: 4.